Listed below are T cell receptor beta chains from one sample, sequenced in a study of T cells after yellow fever vaccination. MiXCR, applied by TCRdb to the 5' RACE reads, yields one record per CDR3 protein. The sample carries roughly 330,000 distinct CDR3 sequences, 6.8% recorded once. The sequenced sample was PBMCs, obtained 45 days after the first yellow fever vaccination. The receptors stem from a young man who received the YFV17D yellow fever vaccine. CDR3s include the opening cysteine and the closing phenylalanine or tryptophan. The D gene is left open where the match is weak. Clone size is shown for a subset of rows, as once, few, many or a class of expanded clone.

v_call	clone_size	d_call	j_call	cdr3_length	cdr3_nt	cdr3_aa
TRBV12-3/TRBV12-4	NA	NA	TRBJ2-3	15	TGTGCCAGCAGTAACTTGGGCGGGGTCACAAATACGCAGTATTTT	CASSNLGGVTNTQYF
TRBV5-4	NA	NA	TRBJ1-5	15	TGTGCCAGCAGCCGAGGACCTAATAGCAATCAGCCCCAGCATTTT	CASSRGPNSNQPQHF
TRBV20-1	few	NA	TRBJ2-3	16	TGCAGTGCTAGACCCTCCCAAGGGCAACCCACAGATACGCAGTATTTT	CSARPSQGQPTDTQYF
TRBV11-1	NA	NA	TRBJ1-2	12	TGTGCCAGCAGCGGGAGGTTCTATGGCTACACCTTC	CASSGRFYGYTF
TRBV10-3	NA	NA	TRBJ2-7	15	TGTGCCATCAGTGAGTCATGGGAAGGGGCAGCTCGGCAGTACTTC	CAISESWEGAARQYF
TRBV7-9	NA	NA	TRBJ2-4	16	TGTGCCAGCAGCCGAGAGGCACCTCTAGCCAAAAACATTCAGTACTTC	CASSREAPLAKNIQYF
TRBV11-1	many	NA	TRBJ2-1	18	TGTGCCAGCACCCCGGAGGGGGGAACGGTCCGCTCCTACAATGAGCAGTTCTTC	CASTPEGGTVRSYNEQFF
TRBV7-2	NA	NA	TRBJ2-3	14	TGTGCCAGCAGCTTAGAAGGCGGGCTGTATACGCAGTATTTT	CASSLEGGLYTQYF
TRBV7-2	few	NA	TRBJ1-2	13	TGTGCCAGCAGCCCACAGGGTCTAAGTGGCTACACCTTC	CASSPQGLSGYTF
TRBV5-5	NA	TRBD1	TRBJ2-1	15	TGTGCCAGCAGCATGGGGACAGGGGTGGGCAATGAGCAGTTCTTC	CASSMGTGVGNEQFF
TRBV24-1	few	NA	TRBJ2-2	13	TGTGCCACCAGTGACTTACCCACCGGGGAGCTGTTTTTT	CATSDLPTGELFF
TRBV7-2	NA	TRBD1	TRBJ2-3	16	TGTGCCAGCAGCTTACAGGGGGCGCGAGGCACAGATACGCAGTATTTT	CASSLQGARGTDTQYF
TRBV6-2/TRBV6-3	many	TRBD1	TRBJ1-1	14	TGTGCCAGCAATCAACAGGGGCTTGGCACTGAAGCTTTCTTT	CASNQQGLGTEAFF
TRBV5-6	few	NA	TRBJ1-5	16	TGTGCCAGCAGCTGGGGGTCGGCAGGGGCGGGTCAGCCCCAGCATTTT	CASSWGSAGAGQPQHF
TRBV18	NA	NA	TRBJ2-3	15	TGTGCCAGCTCACCAGGGCAGGGGAACTCAGATACGCAGTATTTT	CASSPGQGNSDTQYF
TRBV20-1	NA	NA	TRBJ1-2	12	TGCAGTGCTAGGTTGGGGATAGACGGCTACACCTTC	CSARLGIDGYTF
TRBV11-1	many	TRBD2	TRBJ2-3	18	TGTGCCAGCAGCCAACTAGCGGGCGCAAAGTACCTCACAGATACGCAGTATTTT	CASSQLAGAKYLTDTQYF
TRBV7-3	NA	NA	TRBJ2-4	10	TGTGCCAGCATCGTTCGGGTAAAGTACTTC	CASIVRVKYF